The 13 T cell receptor beta chains in this list originate from one sample, sequenced in a study of Ad26.COV2.S vaccination and SARS-CoV-2 variants. As to treatment: roughly 18 received Ad26.COV2.S at low or high dose, single or two shots; about 5 received placebo; per-sample allocation not given. Repertoires come from day 63 after the first vaccine or placebo injection. The repertoire was sequenced with immunoSEQ multiplex PCR; TCRdb's copy has only in-frame clones and lacks some. Of about half a million clones in the sample, approximately 90% were seen once. Sequenced material: peripheral blood, taken in a trial of Ad26.COV2.S vaccine versus placebo. The source of these receptors is a person between 18 and 65 years old who received the Ad26.COV2.S COVID-19 vaccine or a placebo.

A single count supports this clone. CDR3 sequence reads: CASSLAGSLVYEQYF. The CDR3 DNA reads as TGTGCCAGCAGCTTGGCCGGGTCCCTAGTCTACGAGCAGTACTTC. The J gene is TRBJ2-7, the V gene TRBV5-4; no definite D call. Trimming pared 0 bases from V and 3 bases from J, leaving 13 bases between. Germline V CDR1 and CDR2: SGHNT, YYREEE (reference sequence). This CDR3 region has 15 residues.

This sequence joins TRBV5-1 and TRBJ2-2; D unresolved. The V end was cut by 1 base, the J end by 2 bases, with 9 bases between. There are 15 residues in the CDR3. In germline, CDR1 is SGHRS, CDR2 YFSETQ. The DNA of the CDR3 is TGCGCCAGCAGCTTGAGTGTGCCCAACACCGGGGAGCTGTTTTTT. Encoded protein: CASSLSVPNTGELFF.

The gene calls are TRBV28 and TRBJ2-1, with 9 bases matching TRBD2. This CDR3 comprises 15 residues. Per the germline V gene, CDR1 is MDHEN and CDR2 is SYDVKM. Trimming took 6 bases from V and 0 from J; bases not matched to a gene: 3. Written as DNA, the CDR3 is TGTGCCAGCAGGGTTAGCGGGAGCTCCTACAATGAGCAGTTCTTC. Protein product: CASRVSGSSYNEQFF.

The chain uses TRBV27 and TRBJ1-2; 9 bases are shared with TRBD1. Germline CDR1 and CDR2: MNHEY and SMNVEV (reference sequence). The CDR3 extends over 14 amino acids. After removal of 8 bases from V and 4 bases from J, the junction contained 8 bases not matched to a gene. The CDR3 bases are TGTGCCAGCGGCGGGACAGGGAATATCTATGGCTACACCTTC. Amino acid sequence: CASGGTGNIYGYTF.

This clone has only one observation. The V call is TRBV27, the J call TRBJ1-2; D call uncertain. Germline V gene sequence: CDR1 MNHEY, CDR2 SMNVEV (reference sequence). This CDR3 region has 13 residues. V lost 6 bases, J lost 8 bases, and 16 bases lay in between. The CDR3 DNA reads TGTGCCAGCAGGGATGACGTACTGCGGGGCTACACCTTC. Translated: CASRDDVLRGYTF.

This chain joins TRBV27 and TRBJ1-1, with 10 positions matching TRBD1. V lost 6 bases to trimming and J lost 6 bases; unmatched junction nucleotides: 10. Germline V lookup: CDR1 MNHEY, CDR2 SMNVEV (reference sequence). The CDR3 loop spans 15 amino acids. CDR3 DNA: TGTGCCAGCAGCCGTACGACAGGGGGCGAAGCTGAAGCTTTCTTT. It yields the protein CASSRTTGGEAEAFF.

The rearrangement links TRBV30 to TRBJ2-7; perhaps D is TRBD1 or TRBD2 (8 bases each). V lost 6 bases and J 3 bases, leaving 24 bases between the germline ends. The CDR3 consists of 16 residues. Looked up from germline, CDR1 is GTSNPN and CDR2 is SVGIG (reference sequence). CDR3 in amino acids: CACQGASGSPNYEQYF. In nucleotides, the CDR3 is TGTGCCTGCCAGGGGGCTAGCGGGTCCCCGAACTACGAGCAGTACTTC.

The J gene is TRBJ1-6, the V gene TRBV27; perhaps TRBD1 as D (6 bases). The CDR3 sequence is 17 residues long. CDR1 and CDR2 (germline): MNHEY, SMNVEV (reference sequence). The V end lost 1 base, the J end lost 7 bases, and 17 bases lay between the germline ends. The CDR3 DNA reads TGTGCCAGCAGTTTATACCCCCCAGGGGAGGTCAATTCACCCCTCCACTTT. This encodes CASSLYPPGEVNSPLHF.

This sequence joins TRBV2 and TRBJ1-2; D call uncertain. The CDR3 contains 14 residues. The V gene's germline CDR1 is SNHLY and CDR2 FYNNEI. Trimming took off 4 bases at V and 4 bases at J, with 13 bases between the two ends. This CDR3 reads CASSVSRSPYGYTF. Written as DNA, the CDR3 is TGTGCCAGCAGTGTTTCCAGGTCTCCCTATGGCTACACCTTC.

This chain links TRBV5-1 with TRBJ2-2; D is perhaps TRBD1 (6 bases). Looked up from germline, CDR1 is SGHRS and CDR2 is YFSETQ. Trimming left V 1 base short and J 5 bases short, with 15 bases between. This CDR3 has 16 amino acids. CDR3 nucleotides: TGCGCCAGCAGCTTGTTGATGAGGCAGGGGACCGGGGAGCTGTTTTTT. The encoded protein is CASSLLMRQGTGELFF.

Regarding this clone: Other nucleotide sequences from this sample produce the same CDR3. V is TRBV28 and J is TRBJ2-3; D gene ambiguous. The V end lost 1 base, the J end lost 5 bases, and 7 bases lay between the germline ends. Germline CDR1 reads MDHEN; CDR2 reads SYDVKM. CDR3 length: 13 residues. This CDR3 reads CASSLLGGDTQYF. The DNA of the CDR3 is TGTGCCAGCAGTTTATTAGGTGGAGATACGCAGTATTTT. The full variable domain, its missing parts supplied by reference TRBV28 and TRBJ2-3, is DVKVTQSSRYLVKRTGEKVFLECVQDMDHENMFWYRQDPGLGLRLIYFSYDVKMKEKGDIPEGYSVSREKKERFSLILESASTNQTSMYLCASSLLGGDTQYFGPGTRLTVL.

V is TRBV5-1 and J is TRBJ2-1; 8 bases are shared with TRBD1. Germline lookup yields CDR1 SGHRS and CDR2 YFSETQ. The CDR3 has 15 residues. V was pared by 2 bases and J by 2 bases, with 3 bases of the junction left unmatched. The CDR3, as DNA: TGCGCCAGCAGCTTTGGACAGGGTGCCTACAATGAGCAGTTCTTC. Translation gives CASSFGQGAYNEQFF. Full variable domain (missing parts from reference TRBV5-1 and TRBJ2-1): KAGVTQTPRYLIKTRGQQVTLSCSPISGHRSVSWYQQTPGQGLQFLFEYFSETQRNKGNFPGRFSGRQFSNSRSEMNVSTLELGDSALYLCASSFGQGAYNEQFFGPGTRLTVL.

The chain employs TRBV27 and TRBJ1-2; TRBD1 agrees at 8 bases. Per the germline V gene, CDR1 is MNHEY and CDR2 is SMNVEV (reference sequence). The length of the CDR3 is 19 residues. J was trimmed by 0 bases and V by 4 bases; bases with no gene match: 16. CDR3 nucleotide sequence: TGTGCCAGCAGTTCAACCCTAACCCGGGACAGGAAATCTAACTATGGCTACACCTTC. Translating it yields CASSSTLTRDRKSNYGYTF.